The present T cell receptor (beta chain) was sequenced within a study of T-cell memory formation after mild COVID-19. Study as a whole: TCR clusters were largely donor specific.

Using its own MiXCR run on the 5' RACE reads, TCRdb lists one record per CDR3 protein. Of some 450,000 distinct CDR3 sequences listed, over 15% are singletons. Per the germline V gene, CDR1 is SEHNR and CDR2 is FQNEAQ (reference sequence). CDR3 size: 14 residues. V dropped 5 bases and J dropped 3 bases, with 13 bases sitting between them. Study-wide points: CD4/CD8 balance characterized clones contracting day 15 to 85, and CD4+ skew characterized later expanders.

Of note for this clonotype: Its antigen is not known.

V usage is TRBV7-9 and J usage is TRBJ2-5, with D perhaps matching TRBD1 (5 bases). The receptor comes from a man aged 18 to 30 who had mild COVID-19 (a few samples of this study predate the infection). Cell type and time point are not known. Sequences were obtained from PBMCs or a T cell subset sorted from them (not recorded which). CDR3 sequence: CASSPRRGKETQYF. CDR3 nucleotides: TGTGCCAGCAGCCCCCGTAGGGGCAAAGAGACCCAGTACTTC. Full variable domain (rest looked up from reference TRBV7-9 and TRBJ2-5): DTGVSQNPRHKITKRGQNVTFRCDPISEHNRLYWYRQTLGQGPEFLTYFQNEAQLEKSRLLSDRFSAERPKGSFSTLEIQRTEQGDSAMYLCASSPRRGKETQYFGPGTRLLVL.